The clone carrying this TCR beta chain appeared a few times. This sample includes further DNA sequences coding for the same CDR3. These data are taken from a study of PD-L1 blockade in urothelial cancer. The germline V gene encodes CDR1 ENHRY and CDR2 SYGVKD. This CDR3 has 13 amino acids. J was trimmed by 1 base and V by 8 bases; bases with no gene match: 1. The method was immunoSEQ multiplex PCR; TCRdb's version includes in-frame clones alone and lacks a portion of them. The repertoire holds about 100,000 clones, with approximately 90% as singletons. This TCR was recovered from a woman aged 80 or over with urothelial cancer. Sequenced material: PBMCs, taken around atezolizumab (anti-PD-L1) treatment. The chain is built from TRBV10-3 and TRBJ2-7; TRBD1 matches at 11 bases. CDR3 sequence reads: CAIGTGGSYEQYF. CDR3 bases: TGTGCCATCGGGACAGGGGGGTCCTACGAGCAGTACTTC.